One and the same sample provided the 20 T cell receptor beta chains below, sequenced in a study of beta chain features in type 1 diabetes. Sequenced material consisted of expressed TCRB transcripts (all of the isolated RNA was reverse transcribed). Only in-frame clones appear in the TCRdb table, and some are missing; sequencing was by immunoSEQ multiplex PCR. The sample yields hundreds of thousands of clones, 11% to 15% seen once. Sequencing input: naive CD4+ T cells from blood. All receptors come from a woman aged 40-49 years in good health.

Only a few counts were recorded for this clone. This chain connects TRBV6-6 to TRBJ2-3, with 7 bases lining up with TRBD1. From germline, CDR1 is MNHNY and CDR2 SVGAGI (reference sequence). V gave up 7 bases and J gave up 2 bases; unmatched junction bases: 6. The CDR3 is made up of 14 amino acids. The CDR3: CASTRQGPTDTQYF. DNA of the CDR3: TGTGCCAGCACCCGACAGGGTCCCACAGATACGCAGTATTTT.

This clone has only a few counts. The chain joins TRBV18 to TRBJ1-4; 12 bases are shared with TRBD1. The trim removed 6 bases at V and 7 bases at J, leaving 3 bases unmatched. This CDR3 comprises 14 residues. The germline V gene has CDR1 KGHSH and CDR2 LQKENI. DNA of the CDR3: TGTGCCAGCTCGCCGGGACAGGGGGCTGAAAAACTGTTTTTT. Protein: CASSPGQGAEKLFF.

This clone has ten or more counts. The J gene is TRBJ1-5, the V gene TRBV23-1, with 7 bases aligning to TRBD1. TRBV23-1 belongs to the ORF category, with a function that is uncertain. Trimming cost V 7 bases and J 13 bases; bases outside gene matches: 7. This CDR3 contains 11 residues. The CDR3 region has the DNA TGCGCCAGCAACCGGGCGGGACAGCAGCATTTT. Amino acids: CASNRAGQQHF.

This clone was detected a few times. The same CDR3 can be traced to other DNA sequences in this sample. This chain joins TRBV29-1 and TRBJ1-1; the match to TRBD1 covers 10 bases. V trimming: 4 bases; J trimming: 5 bases; junction bases outside the gene matches: 7. The CDR3 length is 14 residues. Germline V gene data show CDR1 as SQVTM and CDR2 as ANQGSEA. The CDR3 loop is CSVARDRGGTEAFF. In nucleotides, the CDR3 is TGCAGCGTTGCAAGGGACAGGGGAGGGACTGAAGCTTTCTTT.

CDR3 sequence: CASSPGQGSSPLHF. As DNA, the CDR3 is TGTGCCAGCTCACCGGGACAGGGTTCTTCACCCCTCCACTTT. V and J are TRBV18 and TRBJ1-6; TRBD1 agrees at 9 bases. Germline V gene lookup returns CDR1 KGHSH and CDR2 LQKENI. J lost 9 bases, V lost 3 bases, and 3 bases had no gene match. The CDR3 covers 14 residues.

The chain employs TRBV11-2 and TRBJ2-7; no definite D call. V lost 5 bases to trimming and J lost 4 bases, with 15 bases between them. CDR1 is SGHAT and CDR2 is FQNNGV in the germline V gene. The CDR3 has 14 residues. The CDR3 is CASSPDFGVYEQYF. In nucleotides, the CDR3 is TGTGCCAGCAGCCCCGATTTCGGAGTATACGAGCAGTACTTC.

This clone was recorded a few times. The chain is built from TRBV4-3 and TRBJ1-4; D is possibly TRBD1 (5 bases). The V end lost 0 bases, the J end lost 8 bases, and 13 bases lay between the germline ends. This CDR3 has 15 residues. The germline V gene has CDR1 LGHNA and CDR2 YSLEER. CDR3 protein: CASSQEARGKEKLFF. CDR3 bases: TGCGCCAGCAGCCAAGAAGCAAGGGGAAAAGAAAAACTGTTTTTT.

This clone came up a few times. The chain employs TRBV29-1 and TRBJ2-7; 12 bases line up with TRBD2. Trimming removed 7 bases from V and 2 bases from J; junction bases left unmatched: 0. CDR1 is SQVTM, CDR2 ANQGSEA, per germline. The CDR3 runs to 12 residues. The CDR3, as DNA: TGCAGCGCTAGCGGGGGGGCCTACGAGCAGTACTTC. It translates to CSASGGAYEQYF.

This clone was observed a few times. V is TRBV5-1 and J is TRBJ2-7, with 9 bases matching TRBD1. V was clipped by 2 bases and J by 2 bases; unmatched bases: 2. Germline V gene data show CDR1 as SGHRS and CDR2 as YFSETQ. The CDR3 consists of 14 residues. CDR3 loop: CASSFTGGPYEQYF. The CDR3 DNA is TGCGCCAGCAGCTTCACAGGGGGCCCCTACGAGCAGTACTTC.

This clone was counted a few times. V usage is TRBV19 and J usage is TRBJ2-5; maybe TRBD1 (6 bases). Trimming stripped 1 base from V and 4 bases from J, with 10 bases between. The CDR3 loop spans 14 amino acids. Per germline, CDR1 LNHDA and CDR2 SQIVND (reference sequence). The CDR3 DNA is TGTGCCAGTAGTATAGCACAGGGTCGAGAGACCCAGTACTTC. Translation: CASSIAQGRETQYF.

This clone showed up just a few times. The chain is built from TRBV7-2 and TRBJ1-5, with D uncertain. CDR1 is SGHTA and CDR2 is FQGNSA in the germline V gene. This CDR3 is built from 14 residues. V was cut by 5 bases and J by 0 bases, with 8 bases left in between. The CDR3 loop reads CASSPTPSNQPQHF. CDR3 coding DNA: TGTGCCAGCAGCCCTACCCCTAGCAATCAGCCCCAGCATTTT.

V gene TRBV5-1 combines with J gene TRBJ1-2; 7 bases fit TRBD1. The CDR3 covers 13 residues. Germline CDR1 SGHRS, CDR2 YFSETQ. Trimming removed 6 bases from V and 7 bases from J; junction bases left unmatched: 9. As DNA, the CDR3 is TGCGCCAGCAAACGAACAGGGGACCTTGGCTACACCTTC. This codes for CASKRTGDLGYTF.

This clone was counted a single time. The chain uses TRBV5-1 and TRBJ1-2; D ambiguous. Germline values: CDR1 SGHRS, CDR2 YFSETQ. The length of the CDR3 is 13 residues. With 6 bases removed from V and 0 bases from J, the gap between germline ends came to 9 bases. The CDR3: CASNSQSNYGYTF. The CDR3 nucleotides read TGCGCCAGCAATTCGCAGTCTAACTATGGCTACACCTTC.

V usage is TRBV5-1 and J usage is TRBJ2-7; D is ambiguous. Germline CDR1 and CDR2: SGHRS and YFSETQ. This CDR3 contains 12 residues. V was cut by 6 bases and J by 5 bases, with 12 bases left in between. The CDR3 region is CASTGAEHEQYF. In DNA, the CDR3 is TGCGCCAGCACCGGTGCGGAGCACGAGCAGTACTTC.

There are a few counts of this clone. The J gene is TRBJ2-7, the V gene TRBV23-1, with D perhaps TRBD1 (5 bases). TRBV23-1 is assigned to the ORF class and has an uncertain function. The CDR3 has 14 amino acids. Trimming removed 2 bases from V and 2 bases from J, with 10 bases in between. The CDR3 coding sequence is TGCGCCAGCAGTCAACGACAGTGGGCCTACGAGCAGTACTTC. Translated, it gives CASSQRQWAYEQYF.

There are a few counts of this clone. The V and J genes are TRBV7-8 and TRBJ2-1; D is ambiguous. Trimming took off 3 bases at V and 5 bases at J, with 2 bases between the two ends. Per germline, CDR1 SGHVS and CDR2 FQNEAQ. This CDR3 region has 11 residues. CDR3 DNA sequence: TGTGCCAGCAGCTTCGACAATGAGCAGTTCTTC. Translation gives CASSFDNEQFF.

The V and J genes are TRBV7-2 and TRBJ2-3; 14 bases align to TRBD2. Trimming at V came to 8 bases and at J to 5 bases, leaving 3 bases not matched to a gene. This CDR3 spans 14 amino acids. CDR1 SGHTA and CDR2 FQGNSA come from the germline V gene. The CDR3: CASRLAGGLDTQYF. In nucleotides, the CDR3 is TGTGCCAGCCGACTAGCGGGGGGGTTAGATACGCAGTATTTT. The variable domain in full, completed from reference TRBV7-2 and TRBJ2-3, reads GAGVSQSPSNKVTEKGKDVELRCDPISGHTALYWYRQSLGQGLEFLIYFQGNSAPDKSGLPSDRFSAERTGGSVSTLTIQRTQQEDSAVYLCASRLAGGLDTQYFGPGTRLTVL.

V usage is TRBV29-1 and J usage is TRBJ2-3; the D is unclear. This CDR3 has 14 residues. Between the trimmed V and J ends, which lost 4 bases and 2 bases, there was a span of 13 bases. CDR1 and CDR2 from the germline V gene are SQVTM and ANQGSEA. The CDR3 DNA follows: TGCAGCGTTGTACAGACCTCCTCCACAGATACGCAGTATTTT. Amino acids: CSVVQTSSTDTQYF.

In the case of this clone: At one boundary the junction diverges from the germline segment, which might be a read error. This sequence joins TRBV7-6 and TRBJ1-1, with D tentatively TRBD1 (5 bases). Germline lookup yields CDR1 SGHVS and CDR2 FNYEAQ. The CDR3 spans 15 residues. The CDR3 DNA reads TGTGCCAGCAGCCTAGCTTCAGGGTGGAACACTGAAGCTTTCTTT. Translation gives CASSLASGWNTEAFF. Supplemented by reference TRBV7-6 and TRBJ1-1, the full variable domain reads GAGVSQSPRYKVTKRGQDVALRCDPISGHVSLYWYRQALGQGPEFLTYFNYEAQQDKSGLPNDRFSAERPEGSISTLTIQRTEQRDSAMYRCASSLASGWNTEAFFGQGTRLTVV.

This clone was counted only a few times. This chain connects TRBV29-1 to TRBJ1-1, with TRBD1 matching over 8 bases. There are 13 residues in the CDR3. Germline CDR1 is SQVTM and CDR2 is ANQGSEA. The J segment lost 1 base and the V segment lost 6 bases, leaving 4 bases of the junction unmatched. CDR3 residues: CSVNRGSNTEAFF. CDR3 DNA: TGCAGCGTGAACAGGGGGTCGAACACTGAAGCTTTCTTT.